The 32 T cell receptor beta chains below come from one sample, sequenced in a study of PD-1 blockade in classical Hodgkin lymphoma. Data came from immunoSEQ multiplex PCR; TCRdb stores just in-frame clones and leaves some out. The sample gives around 21,000 clones, over 65% of which show up once; about a fifth is in the top ten. Every one of the patients relapsed after autologous stem cell transplantation (brentuximab vedotin exposure was variable). Sequencing used peripheral blood mononuclear cells (PBMCs), obtained at baseline. The source is a human donor with classical Hodgkin lymphoma.

This clone was detected a few times. The chain employs TRBV5-6 and TRBJ2-7; 8 bases fit TRBD1. Germline CDR1 and CDR2: SGHDT and YYEEEE. The V gene end was trimmed by 4 bases and the J gene end by 3 bases; junction bases not matched to a gene: 6. This CDR3 has 14 amino acids. CDR3 loop: CASSPDRAHYEQYF. The CDR3 coding sequence is TGTGCCAGCAGCCCGGACAGGGCACACTACGAGCAGTACTTC.

V usage is TRBV29-1 and J usage is TRBJ2-7, with 9 bases identical to TRBD1. J lost 4 bases, V lost 7 bases, and 11 bases had no gene match. CDR1 and CDR2 (germline): SQVTM, ANQGSEA. The CDR3 is made up of 14 amino acids. This CDR3 reads CSATGQGGGYEQYF. In DNA form, the CDR3 reads TGCAGCGCCACGGGACAGGGTGGGGGGTACGAGCAGTACTTC.

This clone was seen a single time. CDR3 residues: CASSSGTGTGGTDTQYF. The CDR3 DNA reads TGTGCCAGCAGTTCGGGGACAGGGACGGGGGGCACAGATACGCAGTATTTT. J is TRBJ2-3 and V is TRBV28; TRBD1 matches 9 bases. The V and J ends lost 4 bases and 1 base, in that order; junction bases with no gene match: 9. Germline CDR1 and CDR2: MDHEN and SYDVKM. This CDR3 has 17 residues.

The chain uses TRBV7-2 and TRBJ1-4; D perhaps matches TRBD1 (6 bases). Per the germline V gene, CDR1 is SGHTA and CDR2 is FQGNSA. The CDR3 has 13 residues. Trimming pared 7 bases from V and 7 bases from J, leaving 13 bases between. Written as DNA, the CDR3 is TGTGCCAGCACCCCGGGGGGCCGTGAAAAACTGTTTTTT. Protein: CASTPGGREKLFF.

The CDR3: CASSQDVSGNTIYF. Written as DNA, the CDR3 is TGTGCCAGCAGCCAAGACGTCTCTGGAAACACCATATATTTT. The rearrangement joins TRBV14 to TRBJ1-3, with D unclear. This CDR3 comprises 14 residues. CDR1 is SGHDN, CDR2 FVKESK, per germline. Trimming left V 0 bases short and J 0 bases short, with 3 bases between.

This clone was counted between two and nine times. The rearrangement uses TRBV27 and TRBJ2-1; no clear D. Looked up from germline, CDR1 is MNHEY and CDR2 is SMNVEV (reference sequence). The CDR3 has 12 residues. The V end was cut by 5 bases, the J end by 5 bases, with 7 bases between. CDR3: CASSPTNNEQFF. The CDR3 nucleotides read TGTGCCAGCAGTCCCACTAACAATGAGCAGTTCTTC.

The V call is TRBV27, the J call TRBJ1-5, with no clear D. The V and J ends lost 3 bases and 6 bases respectively, with 9 bases between them. This CDR3 is built from 13 residues. Germline assignment: CDR1 MNHEY and CDR2 SMNVEV (reference sequence). The chain's CDR3 is CASSLSGRQPQHF. CDR3 nucleotides: TGTGCCAGCAGTTTGAGTGGGCGTCAGCCCCAGCATTTT.

The J gene is TRBJ2-6, the V gene TRBV28; 9 nucleotides align to TRBD1. Germline CDR1 MDHEN, CDR2 SYDVKM. J gave up 0 bases and V 3 bases, and 12 bases lay outside the gene matches. The CDR3 contains 20 residues. The CDR3 nucleotides are TGTGCCAGCAGTTTGGGGACAGGGATAACCTTAGACTCTGGGGCCAACGTCCTGACTTTC. It codes for CASSLGTGITLDSGANVLTF.

The rearrangement uses TRBV6-5 and TRBJ2-7; D may correspond to TRBD1 or TRBD2 (5 bases each). CDR3 size: 15 residues. CDR1 is MNHEY and CDR2 is SVGAGI in the germline V gene. With 0 bases removed from V and 2 bases from J, the gap between germline ends came to 11 bases. In DNA, the CDR3 is TGTGCCAGCAGTTACTCTGGGGGTCCTACCTACGAGCAGTACTTC. Residues: CASSYSGGPTYEQYF.

This clone was detected a few times. J is TRBJ2-7 and V is TRBV11-2; D unclear. This CDR3 is built from 13 residues. Trimming stripped 1 base from V and 2 bases from J, with 6 bases between. CDR1 is SGHAT and CDR2 is FQNNGV in the germline V gene. The CDR3 nucleotides read TGTGCCAGCAGCTTAGGTCAGCCCTACGAGCAGTACTTC. Encoded protein: CASSLGQPYEQYF.

This clone was counted once. V usage is TRBV28 and J usage is TRBJ2-4; maybe TRBD1 (6 bases). Germline CDR1 is MDHEN and CDR2 is SYDVKM. V was clipped by 6 bases and J by 0 bases, with 18 bases between them. This CDR3 is 17 amino acids long. The CDR3 bases are TGTGCCAGCAGCCGACCTAGGGGGTCGGTAGCCAAAAACATTCAGTACTTC. Translation: CASSRPRGSVAKNIQYF. Drawing the rest from reference TRBV28 and TRBJ2-4, the complete variable domain is DVKVTQSSRYLVKRTGEKVFLECVQDMDHENMFWYRQDPGLGLRLIYFSYDVKMKEKGDIPEGYSVSREKKERFSLILESASTNQTSMYLCASSRPRGSVAKNIQYFGAGTRLSVL.

On this clone itself: Given the absence of the conserved phenylalanine or tryptophan at the CDR3 end, a read error is likely. The chain uses TRBV6-5 and TRBJ1-2, with a weak D call TRBD1 (6 bases). Between the trimmed V and J ends, which lost 6 bases and 4 bases, there was a span of 9 bases. Looked up from germline, CDR1 is MNHEY and CDR2 is SVGAGI. The CDR3 sequence is 12 residues long. CDR3 DNA: TGTGCCAGCAGCACAGGGCTCTATGGCTACACCTCC. Translated, it gives CASSTGLYGYTS.

The chain couples TRBV25-1 to TRBJ2-5; no firm D call. The CDR3 has 14 residues. Per germline, CDR1 MGHDK and CDR2 SYGVNS. Trimming pared 4 bases from V and 5 bases from J, leaving 14 bases between. The CDR3 sequence is CASSARWAEETQYF. As DNA, the CDR3 is TGTGCCAGCAGTGCCCGGTGGGCGGAGGAGACCCAGTACTTC.

The rearrangement uses TRBV15 and TRBJ2-4; D gene ambiguous. V was trimmed by 4 bases and J by 3 bases, leaving 10 bases between them. This CDR3 has 14 residues. Per germline, CDR1 LNHNV and CDR2 YYDKDF (reference sequence). In DNA form, the CDR3 reads TGTGCCACCAGCATCTGGTCATTCAAAAACATTCAGTACTTC. It is translated as CATSIWSFKNIQYF.

This chain connects TRBV4-2 to TRBJ1-5, with 7 nucleotides matching TRBD1. CDR1 LGHNA and CDR2 YNFKEQ come from the germline V gene. The CDR3 contains 14 residues. Trimming cost V 5 bases and J 2 bases; bases outside gene matches: 3. The CDR3: CASSSGTGNQPQHF. The CDR3, as DNA: TGTGCCAGCAGCTCCGGGACAGGCAATCAGCCCCAGCATTTT.

This clone was seen more than once but under ten times. The chain has TRBV4-1 and TRBJ2-7, with 7 nucleotides matching TRBD1. Trimming at V came to 4 bases and at J to 2 bases, leaving 5 bases not matched to a gene. Germline V lookup: CDR1 MGHRA, CDR2 YSYEKL. CDR3 length: 14 residues. The chain's CDR3 is CASSLNRGPYEQYF. CDR3 in DNA: TGCGCCAGCAGCCTAAACAGGGGCCCCTACGAGCAGTACTTC.

CDR3 sequence: CAITRDISSPLHF. The CDR3, as DNA: TGTGCCATCACTCGGGACATAAGCTCACCCCTCCACTTT. This rearrangement joins TRBV10-3 to TRBJ1-6; D perhaps matches TRBD1 (6 bases). This CDR3 contains 13 residues. Germline V gene data show CDR1 as ENHRY and CDR2 as SYGVKD. Trimming took off 7 bases at V and 10 bases at J, with 14 bases between the two ends.

This clone qualifies as medium-sized (0.01 to 0.1%). The chain is built from TRBV13 and TRBJ2-1; D unresolved. This CDR3 region has 14 residues. V lost 1 base and J lost 10, with 14 bases in between. Germline V gene data show CDR1 as PRHDT and CDR2 as FYEKMQ (reference sequence). The CDR3 coding sequence is TGTGCCAGCAGCTTAGTGACGGTGGGTAAGGAGCAGTTCTTC. This sequence encodes CASSLVTVGKEQFF.

V gene TRBV10-1 combines with J gene TRBJ2-3; 7 positions agree with TRBD1. The CDR3 runs to 17 residues. The germline CDR1 and CDR2 sequences are WNHNN and SYGVQD (reference sequence). V was clipped by 3 bases and J by 2 bases; unmatched bases: 11. The CDR3 reads CASSDVSETGNTDTQYF. CDR3 coding DNA: TGCGCCAGCAGTGATGTATCCGAGACAGGGAACACAGATACGCAGTATTTT.

This clone was counted a single time. The chain has TRBV10-3 and TRBJ2-2, with 8 positions matching TRBD2. The CDR3 runs 16 residues. The junction had 6 bases not matched to a gene; V was cut back by 6 bases and J by 0 bases. Germline assignment: CDR1 ENHRY and CDR2 SYGVKD. The CDR3 bases are TGTGCCATCAGCGCACTAGCGGAGACGAACACCGGGGAGCTGTTTTTT. Translated, it gives CAISALAETNTGELFF.

The chain is built from TRBV15 and TRBJ1-6; TRBD1 matches at 10 bases. CDR1 is LNHNV and CDR2 is YYDKDF in the germline V gene (reference sequence). Losses at the gene ends were 4 bases for V and 7 bases for J; bases not matched to a gene: 4. CDR3 length: 15 amino acids. The CDR3 bases are TGTGCCACCAGCAAGGGACAGGGGCACAATTCACCCCTCCACTTT. Residues: CATSKGQGHNSPLHF.

The chain links TRBV28 to TRBJ2-5, with 9 bases fitting TRBD2. The trim removed 5 bases at V and 5 bases at J, leaving 12 bases unmatched. CDR1 and CDR2 (germline): MDHEN, SYDVKM. The CDR3 loop spans 16 amino acids. Written as DNA, the CDR3 is TGTGCCAGCAGTAACTTAGGACTAGCGTTCTTGGAGACCCAGTACTTC. This sequence encodes CASSNLGLAFLETQYF.

The chain recombines TRBV28 with TRBJ1-5, with 7 nucleotides matching TRBD1. V gave up 5 bases and J gave up 5 bases; unmatched junction bases: 6. CDR3 size: 14 residues. Per germline, CDR1 MDHEN and CDR2 SYDVKM. The CDR3 coding sequence is TGTGCCAGCAGTGGGACAGCGAACGATCAGCCCCAGCATTTT. Translated, it gives CASSGTANDQPQHF.

The rearrangement links TRBV19 to TRBJ1-3; D unclear. The CDR3 length is 14 residues. The V end lost 4 bases, the J end lost 0 bases, and 7 bases lay between the germline ends. Germline CDR1 and CDR2: LNHDA and SQIVND (reference sequence). The chain's CDR3 is CASSTSGSGNTIYF. CDR3 coding DNA: TGTGCCAGTAGTACCTCAGGCTCTGGAAACACCATATATTTT.

This clone was counted a few times. The rearrangement joins TRBV19 to TRBJ2-2, with D perhaps being TRBD1 or TRBD2 (5 bases each). V was clipped by 6 bases and J by 1 base, with 15 bases between them. This CDR3 is built from 16 residues. Germline V gene lookup returns CDR1 LNHDA and CDR2 SQIVND (reference sequence). For the CDR3, the DNA is TGTGCCAGTAGACCCTGGGACGGAAAGAACACCGGGGAGCTGTTTTTT. Its protein is CASRPWDGKNTGELFF.

This clone was counted between two and nine times. The chain links TRBV15 to TRBJ1-2; D is unresolved. The germline V gene encodes CDR1 LNHNV and CDR2 YYDKDF (reference sequence). Trimming removed 0 bases at V and 7 bases at J, with 6 bases between. This CDR3 is 12 amino acids long. In DNA form, the CDR3 reads TGTGCCACCAGCAGAGACCGTTTTGGCTACACCTTC. It is translated as CATSRDRFGYTF.

This chain links TRBV4-3 with TRBJ2-7; 11 bases fit TRBD1. The CDR3 loop spans 14 amino acids. Germline trimming cut 4 bases from V and 3 bases from J; bases unmatched to any gene: 2. CDR1 is LGHNA and CDR2 is YSLEER in the germline V gene. The CDR3 sequence: CASSRDRGNYEQYF. The CDR3 bases are TGCGCCAGCAGCCGGGACAGGGGGAACTACGAGCAGTACTTC.

This clone was recorded once. The chain recombines TRBV10-3 with TRBJ2-6; D not resolved. Germline V gene data show CDR1 as ENHRY and CDR2 as SYGVKD. V lost 2 bases and J 4 bases, leaving 9 bases between the germline ends. There are 15 residues in the CDR3. This chain's CDR3 is CAISEGLNGANVLTF. CDR3 nucleotide sequence: TGTGCCATCAGTGAGGGGCTAAACGGGGCCAACGTCCTGACTTTC.

This chain joins TRBV13 and TRBJ2-1; D may correspond to TRBD1 or TRBD2 (5 bases each). V gave up 1 base and J gave up 6 bases, with 13 bases separating them. The CDR3 totals 15 residues. Germline V lookup: CDR1 PRHDT, CDR2 FYEKMQ (reference sequence). Here the CDR3 reads CASSLELGVPNEQFF. For the CDR3, the DNA is TGTGCCAGCAGCTTAGAGCTGGGGGTCCCCAATGAGCAGTTCTTC.

J is TRBJ2-1 and V is TRBV9; maybe TRBD2 (6 bases). This CDR3 comprises 14 residues. The V gene's germline CDR1 is SGDLS and CDR2 YYNGEE. V shed 2 bases and J shed 10 bases, with 16 bases lying between them. CDR3 in amino acids: CASSVAPSSGEQFF. CDR3 bases: TGTGCCAGCAGCGTCGCCCCTTCCAGCGGGGAGCAGTTCTTC.

Only a few counts were recorded for this clone. J is TRBJ1-1 and V is TRBV6-1; 7 bases fit TRBD1. Trimming at V came to 6 bases and at J to 2 bases, leaving 9 bases not matched to a gene. This CDR3 contains 15 residues. In germline, CDR1 is MNHNS, CDR2 SASEGT. CDR3 protein: CASSEWRTGNTEAFF. DNA for the CDR3: TGTGCCAGCAGCGAGTGGAGGACAGGAAACACTGAAGCTTTCTTT.

In its sample, this clone was seen a few times. This chain connects TRBV29-1 to TRBJ2-5; D is perhaps TRBD1 (6 bases). Germline V CDR1 and CDR2: SQVTM, ANQGSEA. The CDR3 extends over 12 amino acids. CDR3 bases: TGCACGGCCCGGACAGACCAAGAGACCCAGTACTTC. Protein product: CTARTDQETQYF.